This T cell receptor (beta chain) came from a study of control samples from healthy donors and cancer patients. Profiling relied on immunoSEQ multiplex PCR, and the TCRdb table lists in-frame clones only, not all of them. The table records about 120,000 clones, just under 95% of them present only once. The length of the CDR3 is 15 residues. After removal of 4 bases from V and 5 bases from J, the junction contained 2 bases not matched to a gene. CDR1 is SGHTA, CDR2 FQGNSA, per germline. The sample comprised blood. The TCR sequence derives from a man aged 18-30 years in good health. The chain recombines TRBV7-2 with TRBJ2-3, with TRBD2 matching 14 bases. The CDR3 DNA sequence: TGTGCCAGCAGCTCGGGACTAGCGGGGGTAGATACGCAGTATTTT. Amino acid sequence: CASSSGLAGVDTQYF.